The source of this T cell receptor (beta chain) is a study of glioma-infiltrating T cells after dendritic cell vaccination. Some clones are missing from TCRdb's copy, which holds only in-frame ones; the method was immunoSEQ multiplex PCR. Here the sample spans approximately 91,000 clones, 75% to 90% being singletons. The trim removed 6 bases at V and 2 bases at J, leaving 7 bases unmatched. The CDR3 length is 16 residues. The germline CDR1 and CDR2 sequences are MGHDK and SYGVNS. Time point specified: after dendritic cell vaccination, including at tumor progression/relapse. Patients had residual fresh-frozen tumor tissue and more than two years of survival data.

The chain combines TRBV25-1 with TRBJ2-1; 10 bases match TRBD2. The source is a human donor with glioblastoma. The sample here was blood, taken after dendritic cell vaccination. The CDR3 region is CASSKQLAGPYNEQFF. CDR3 nucleotides: TGTGCCAGCAGCAAGCAACTAGCGGGGCCCTACAATGAGCAGTTCTTC.